This T cell receptor (beta chain) appears in the sequencing data of a study of CD8+CD57+ T cells in acquired aplastic anemia. TCR beta VDJ combinations and CDR3 sequences were profiled from genomic DNA. TCRdb reanalysed the reads using MiXCR and keeps one entry per CDR3 protein. The sample has approximately 300,000 distinct CDR3 sequences; 45% to 65% are singletons. The length of the CDR3 is 15 residues. Germline assignment: CDR1 SGDLS and CDR2 YYNGEE. V lost 3 bases to trimming and J lost 4 bases; unmatched junction nucleotides: 8. Sequencing involved patients with CD8+CD57+ cell expansion previously shown by flow cytometry.

The sequenced sample was sorted CD4+, CD8+, or CD8+CD57+ T cells (not recorded which) from PBMCs. The receptor was derived from a human donor with aplastic anemia. V is TRBV9 and J is TRBJ1-2, with TRBD1 matching over 8 bases. The DNA for the CDR3 is TGTGCCAGCAGCGCCTCCCAGGACAGGGTCTATGGCTACACCTTC. Its protein is CASSASQDRVYGYTF.